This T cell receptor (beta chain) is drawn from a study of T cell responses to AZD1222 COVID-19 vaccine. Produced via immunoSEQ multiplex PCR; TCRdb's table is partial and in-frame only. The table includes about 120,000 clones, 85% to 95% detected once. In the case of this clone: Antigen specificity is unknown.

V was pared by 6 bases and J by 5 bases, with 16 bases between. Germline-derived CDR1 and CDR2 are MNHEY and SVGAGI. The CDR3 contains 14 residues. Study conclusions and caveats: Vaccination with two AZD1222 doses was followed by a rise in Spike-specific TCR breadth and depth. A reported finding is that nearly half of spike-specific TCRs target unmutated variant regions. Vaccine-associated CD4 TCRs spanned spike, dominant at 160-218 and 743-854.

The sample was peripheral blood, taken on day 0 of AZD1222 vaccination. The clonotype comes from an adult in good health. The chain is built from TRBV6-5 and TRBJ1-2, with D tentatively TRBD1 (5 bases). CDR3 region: CASRREGVQYGYTF. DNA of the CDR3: TGTGCCAGCAGGCGGGAAGGGGTGCAGTATGGCTACACCTTC.